This entry features one T cell receptor beta chain sequence. This CDR3 is 11 amino acids long. V lost 1 base, J lost 7 bases, and 7 bases lay in between. The germline gives CDR1 DFQATT, CDR2 SNEGSKA (reference sequence). This sample was included in a study of blood T cell repertoires in COVID-19. At the level of the study: Spain, Italy and the United States supplied samples that represented acute and convalescent COVID-19.

The table came from immunoSEQ multiplex PCR; TCRdb's copy has only in-frame clones and leaves some out. Among around 130,000 clones listed, around 91% were seen once. This receptor was identified in a man aged 65 to 79 with active or convalescent COVID-19. The V call is TRBV20-1, the J call TRBJ1-2; no reliable D call. Sequencing was done on a sample of peripheral blood. The CDR3 nucleotides read TGCAGTGCTAGAGGGCCGGGTGGCTACACCTTC. Translation gives CSARGPGGYTF.